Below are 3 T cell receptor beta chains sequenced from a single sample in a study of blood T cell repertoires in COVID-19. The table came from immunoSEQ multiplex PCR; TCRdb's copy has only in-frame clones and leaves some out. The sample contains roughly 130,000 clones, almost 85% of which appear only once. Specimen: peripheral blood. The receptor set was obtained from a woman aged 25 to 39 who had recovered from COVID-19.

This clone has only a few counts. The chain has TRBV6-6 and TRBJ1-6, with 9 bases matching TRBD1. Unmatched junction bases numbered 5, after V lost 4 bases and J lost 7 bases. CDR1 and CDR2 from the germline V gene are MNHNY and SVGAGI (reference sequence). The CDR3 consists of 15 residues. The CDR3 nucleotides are TGTGCCAGCAGTTCCCCGACAGGGGGAAATTCACCCCTCCACTTT. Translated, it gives CASSSPTGGNSPLHF.

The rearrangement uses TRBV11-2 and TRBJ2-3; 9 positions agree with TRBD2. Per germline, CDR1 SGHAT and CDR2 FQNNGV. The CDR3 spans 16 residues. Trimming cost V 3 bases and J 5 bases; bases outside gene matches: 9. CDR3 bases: TGTGCCAGCAGCTTTTACGGCGGGGGGGTTGAAGATACGCAGTATTTT. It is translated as CASSFYGGGVEDTQYF.

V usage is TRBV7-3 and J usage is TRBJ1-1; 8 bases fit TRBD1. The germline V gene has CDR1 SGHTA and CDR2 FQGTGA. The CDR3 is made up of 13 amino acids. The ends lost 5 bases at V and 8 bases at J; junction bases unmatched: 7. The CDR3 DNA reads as TGTGCCAGCAGCCCAGGACAGGGTCTAGAAGCTTTCTTT. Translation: CASSPGQGLEAFF.